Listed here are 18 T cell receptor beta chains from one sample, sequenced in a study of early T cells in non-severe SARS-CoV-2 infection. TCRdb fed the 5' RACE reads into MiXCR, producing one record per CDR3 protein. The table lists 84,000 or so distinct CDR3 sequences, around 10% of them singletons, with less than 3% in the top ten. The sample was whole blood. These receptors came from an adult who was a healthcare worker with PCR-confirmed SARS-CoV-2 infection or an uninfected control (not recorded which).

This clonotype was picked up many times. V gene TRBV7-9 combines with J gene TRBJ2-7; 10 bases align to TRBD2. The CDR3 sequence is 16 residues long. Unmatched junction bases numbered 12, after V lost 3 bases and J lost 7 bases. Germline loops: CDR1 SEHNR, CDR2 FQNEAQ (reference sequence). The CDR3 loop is CASSFRTSGTGKEQYF. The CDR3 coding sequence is TGTGCCAGCAGCTTCCGGACTAGCGGCACAGGGAAAGAGCAGTACTTC.

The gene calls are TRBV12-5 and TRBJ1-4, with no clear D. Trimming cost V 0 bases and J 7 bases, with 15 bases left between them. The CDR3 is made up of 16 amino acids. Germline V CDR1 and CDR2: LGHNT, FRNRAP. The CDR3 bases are TGTGCTAGTGGTTTGGTACGGGGAGTAGAGGGTGAAAAACTGTTTTTT. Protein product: CASGLVRGVEGEKLFF.

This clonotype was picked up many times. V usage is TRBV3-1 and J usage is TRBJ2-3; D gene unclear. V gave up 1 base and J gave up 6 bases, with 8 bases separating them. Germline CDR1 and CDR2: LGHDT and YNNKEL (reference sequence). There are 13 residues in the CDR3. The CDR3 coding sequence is TGTGCCAGCAGCCAAGGTTTCGTGGATACGCAGTATTTT. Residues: CASSQGFVDTQYF.

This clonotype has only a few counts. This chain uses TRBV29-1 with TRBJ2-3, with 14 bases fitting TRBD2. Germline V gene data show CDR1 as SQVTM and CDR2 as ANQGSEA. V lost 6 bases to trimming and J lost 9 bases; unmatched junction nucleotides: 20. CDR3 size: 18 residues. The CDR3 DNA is TGCAGCGTCTCAAATACCACCGGGACTAGCGGGAGAAGGGACACGCAGTATTTT. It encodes CSVSNTTGTSGRRDTQYF.

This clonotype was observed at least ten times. The CDR3 region has the DNA TGTGCCAGCAGTGAAGCGCCCCAGGGGAAGTTGGATACGCAGTATTTT. This codes for CASSEAPQGKLDTQYF. The chain joins TRBV2 to TRBJ2-3; perhaps TRBD1 as D (6 bases). CDR3 length: 16 amino acids. Germline CDR1 SNHLY, CDR2 FYNNEI. Trimming shortened V by 0 bases and J by 6 bases, and 16 bases separated the two germline ends. The whole variable domain, remainder taken from reference TRBV2 and TRBJ2-3, is EPEVTQTPSHQVTQMGQEVILRCVPISNHLYFYWYRQILGQKVEFLVSFYNNEISEKSEIFDDQFSVERPDGSNFTLKIRSTKLEDSAMYFCASSEAPQGKLDTQYFGPGTRLTVL.

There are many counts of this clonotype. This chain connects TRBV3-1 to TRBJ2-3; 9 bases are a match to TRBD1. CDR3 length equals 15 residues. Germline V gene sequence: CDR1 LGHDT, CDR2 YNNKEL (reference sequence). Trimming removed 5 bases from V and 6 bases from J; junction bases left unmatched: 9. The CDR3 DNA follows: TGTGCCAGCAGCACACGGACAGGGGAAAAGGATACGCAGTATTTT. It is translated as CASSTRTGEKDTQYF.

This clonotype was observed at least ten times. The CDR3 DNA follows: TGTGCCAGCAGCTTGGGACATCTGAACACTGAAGCTTTCTTT. Its protein product is CASSLGHLNTEAFF. The chain employs TRBV11-3 and TRBJ1-1; possible D gene TRBD1, 6 bases. Deletions cut 3 bases from V and 0 bases from J, with 8 bases between. From germline, CDR1 is SGHNT and CDR2 YENEEA. The CDR3 has 14 amino acids.

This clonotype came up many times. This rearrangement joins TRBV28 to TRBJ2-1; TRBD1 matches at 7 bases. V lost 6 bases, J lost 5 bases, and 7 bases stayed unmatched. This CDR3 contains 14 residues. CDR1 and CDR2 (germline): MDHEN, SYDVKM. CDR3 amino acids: CASRRGTDNNEQFF. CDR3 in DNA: TGTGCCAGCAGGAGAGGGACAGACAACAATGAGCAGTTCTTC.

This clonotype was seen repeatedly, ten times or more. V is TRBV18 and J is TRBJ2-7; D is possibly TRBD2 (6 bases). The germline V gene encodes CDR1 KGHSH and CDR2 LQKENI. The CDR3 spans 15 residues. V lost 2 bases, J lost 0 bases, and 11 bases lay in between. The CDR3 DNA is TGTGCCAGCTCACCAGGACTAACCCTCTCCTACGAGCAGTACTTC. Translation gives CASSPGLTLSYEQYF.

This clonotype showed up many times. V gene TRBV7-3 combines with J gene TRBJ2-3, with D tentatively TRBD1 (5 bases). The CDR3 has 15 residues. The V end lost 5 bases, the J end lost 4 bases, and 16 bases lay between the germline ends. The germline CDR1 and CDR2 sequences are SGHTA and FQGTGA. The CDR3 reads CASSPMTATADTQYF. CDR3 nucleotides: TGTGCCAGCAGCCCGATGACAGCCACGGCAGATACGCAGTATTTT. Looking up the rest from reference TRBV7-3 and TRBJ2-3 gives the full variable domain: GAGVSQTPSNKVTEKGKYVELRCDPISGHTALYWYRQSLGQGPEFLIYFQGTGAADDSGLPNDRFFAVRPEGSVSTLKIQRTERGDSAVYLCASSPMTATADTQYFGPGTRLTVL.

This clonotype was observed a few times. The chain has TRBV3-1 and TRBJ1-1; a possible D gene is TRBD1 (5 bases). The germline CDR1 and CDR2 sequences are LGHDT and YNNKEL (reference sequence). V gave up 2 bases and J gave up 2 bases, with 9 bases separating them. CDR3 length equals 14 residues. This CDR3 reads CASSQRQGNTEAFF. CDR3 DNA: TGTGCCAGCAGCCAACGCCAGGGTAACACTGAAGCTTTCTTT.

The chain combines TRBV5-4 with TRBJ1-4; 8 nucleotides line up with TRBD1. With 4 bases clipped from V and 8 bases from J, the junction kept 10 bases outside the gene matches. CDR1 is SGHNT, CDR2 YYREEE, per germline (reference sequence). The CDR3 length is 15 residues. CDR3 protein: CASSAKTGGGEKLFF. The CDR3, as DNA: TGTGCCAGCAGCGCTAAAACAGGGGGAGGCGAAAAACTGTTTTTT.

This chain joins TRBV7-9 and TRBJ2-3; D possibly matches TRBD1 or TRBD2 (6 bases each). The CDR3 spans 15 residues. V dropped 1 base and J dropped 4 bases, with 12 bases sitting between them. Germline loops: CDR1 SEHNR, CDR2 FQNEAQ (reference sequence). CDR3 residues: CASSLGGTTSDTQYF. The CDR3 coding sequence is TGTGCCAGCAGCTTAGGCGGGACAACGTCAGATACGCAGTATTTT.

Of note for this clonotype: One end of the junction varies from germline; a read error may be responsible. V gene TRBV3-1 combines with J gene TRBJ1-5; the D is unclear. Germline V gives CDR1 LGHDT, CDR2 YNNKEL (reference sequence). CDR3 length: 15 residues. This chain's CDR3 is CASRQGVAGKQPQHF. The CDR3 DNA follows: TGTGCCAGCCGCCAAGGTGTGGCGGGCAAACAGCCCCAGCATTTT.

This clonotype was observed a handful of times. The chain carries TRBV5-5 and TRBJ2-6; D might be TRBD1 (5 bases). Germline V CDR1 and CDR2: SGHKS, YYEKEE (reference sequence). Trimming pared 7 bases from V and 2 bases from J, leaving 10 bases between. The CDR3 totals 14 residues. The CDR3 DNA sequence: TGTGCCAGCGGCGCAGGGCCTGGGGCCAACGTCCTGACTTTC. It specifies CASGAGPGANVLTF. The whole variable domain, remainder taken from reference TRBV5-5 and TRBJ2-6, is DAGVTQSPTHLIKTRGQQVTLRCSPISGHKSVSWYQQVLGQGPQFIFQYYEKEERGRGNFPDRFSARQFPNYSSELNVNALLLGDSALYLCASGAGPGANVLTFGAGSRLTVL.

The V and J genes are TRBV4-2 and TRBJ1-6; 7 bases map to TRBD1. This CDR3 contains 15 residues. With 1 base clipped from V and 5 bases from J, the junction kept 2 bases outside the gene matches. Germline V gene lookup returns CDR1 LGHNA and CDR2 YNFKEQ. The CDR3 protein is CASSQGDRNNSPLHF. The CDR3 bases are TGTGCCAGCAGCCAAGGGGACAGAAATAATTCACCCCTCCACTTT.

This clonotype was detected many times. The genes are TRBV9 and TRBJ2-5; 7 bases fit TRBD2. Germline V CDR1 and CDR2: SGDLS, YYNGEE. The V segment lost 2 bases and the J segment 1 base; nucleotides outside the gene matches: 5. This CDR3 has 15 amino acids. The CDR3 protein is CASSVSWGGQETQYF. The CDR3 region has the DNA TGTGCCAGCAGCGTCTCATGGGGGGGCCAAGAGACCCAGTACTTC. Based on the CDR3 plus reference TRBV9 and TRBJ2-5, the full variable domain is DSGVTQTPKHLITATGQRVTLRCSPRSGDLSVYWYQQSLDQGLQFLIQYYNGEERAKGNILERFSAQQFPDLHSELNLSSLELGDSALYFCASSVSWGGQETQYFGPGTRLLVL.

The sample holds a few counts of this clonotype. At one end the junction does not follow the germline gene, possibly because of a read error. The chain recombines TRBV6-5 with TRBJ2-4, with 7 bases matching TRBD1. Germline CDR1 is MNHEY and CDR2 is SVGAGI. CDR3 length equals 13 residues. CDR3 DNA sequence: TGTGTCAGCAGTCCGGGACAGCTACGGATTCAGTACTTC. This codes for CVSSPGQLRIQYF.